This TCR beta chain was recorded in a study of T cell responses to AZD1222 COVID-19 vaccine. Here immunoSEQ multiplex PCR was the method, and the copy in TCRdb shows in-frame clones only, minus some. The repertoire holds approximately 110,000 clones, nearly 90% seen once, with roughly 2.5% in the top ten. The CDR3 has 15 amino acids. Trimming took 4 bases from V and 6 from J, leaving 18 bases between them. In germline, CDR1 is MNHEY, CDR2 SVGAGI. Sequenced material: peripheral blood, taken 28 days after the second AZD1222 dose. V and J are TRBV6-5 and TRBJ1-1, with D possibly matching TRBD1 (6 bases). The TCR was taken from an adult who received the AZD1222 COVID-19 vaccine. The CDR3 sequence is CASSFLGPGGAEAFF. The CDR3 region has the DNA TGTGCCAGCAGTTTCTTAGGGCCCGGGGGCGCTGAAGCTTTCTTT.